This T cell receptor beta chain is from a study of cytomegalovirus exposure and HLA in healthy donors. PCR involved 60 Vbeta and 13 Jbeta primers. The repertoire was sequenced with immunoSEQ multiplex PCR; TCRdb's copy has only in-frame clones and lacks some. Of roughly 110,000 clones in the sample, 65% to 85% were seen once. CDR3 length equals 15 residues. Trimming removed 4 bases from V and 1 base from J, with 13 bases in between. Germline lookup yields CDR1 SGHDT and CDR2 YYEEEE. Whole-study results and caveats: TCR beta chain V- and J-gene trimming was linked, in a later analysis, to a missense variant in DCLRE1C. Highly shared sequence variants in one cluster were likely a sequencing artifact.

Remarks on this clone: Its antigen remains unidentified.

There were likely unrecorded immune exposures, though donors were nominally healthy when sampled. Input material: PBMCs. The chain is built from TRBV5-6 and TRBJ2-3, with a weak D call TRBD1 (6 bases). The clonotype was recovered from a man between 18 and 35 years old in good health and CMV-seronegative. CDR3 sequence (DNA): TGTGCCAGCAGCCCGGACAGCGCAGGCACAGATACGCAGTATTTT. Its protein is CASSPDSAGTDTQYF.